This TCR beta chain was found in a study of shared clonotypes between healthy human individuals. As for this clone: The antigen is not known.

Points from the study as a whole: Among donors, clonotype sharing was expected to be affected by sequencing depth.

The CDR3 runs 14 residues. CDR1 MDHEN and CDR2 SYDVKM come from the germline V gene. V was pared by 6 bases and J by 3 bases, with 13 bases between. About 100 million PBMCs were counted before genomic DNA extraction. Input per replicate PCR of unsorted PBMC was about 300 ng DNA, corresponding to some 30,000 T cell genomes. The team ran DNA from unsorted PBMCs on ten immunoSEQ deep assay plates for sequencing. Clones were read by immunoSEQ multiplex PCR, and TCRdb kept only the in-frame ones, dropping some. The sample holds about half a million clones, about four fifths seen once. The V and J genes are TRBV28 and TRBJ2-3; D not resolved. This TCR was sampled from a woman in her thirties or forties in good health. Some clones in this sample may be carry-over from other donors' samples. The sample taken for sequencing was PBMCs. CDR3 nucleotides: TGTGCCAGCAGGAAGAGCCTTGGGACAGATACGCAGTATTTT. This encodes CASRKSLGTDTQYF.